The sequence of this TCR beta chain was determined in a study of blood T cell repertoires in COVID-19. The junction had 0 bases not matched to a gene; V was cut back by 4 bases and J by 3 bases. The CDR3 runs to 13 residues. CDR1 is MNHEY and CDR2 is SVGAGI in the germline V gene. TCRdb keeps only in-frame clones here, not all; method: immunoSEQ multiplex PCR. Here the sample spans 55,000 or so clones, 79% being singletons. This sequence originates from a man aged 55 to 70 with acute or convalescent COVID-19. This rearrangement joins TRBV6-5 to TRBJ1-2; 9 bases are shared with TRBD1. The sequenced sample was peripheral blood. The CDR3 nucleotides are TGTGCCAGCAGTTGGGACAGGGACTATGGCTACACCTTC. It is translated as CASSWDRDYGYTF.